Shown below are 30 T cell receptor beta chains from a single sample sequenced in a study of control samples from healthy donors and cancer patients. Produced via immunoSEQ multiplex PCR; TCRdb's table is partial and in-frame only. The repertoire holds around 130,000 clones, with roughly 89% as singletons. The sequencing sample was made of blood. All receptors derive from a man aged 25 to 40 in good health.

The genes are TRBV6-1 and TRBJ1-1; TRBD1 aligns across 9 bases. V shed 0 bases, J shed 7 bases, and the junction held 9 bases outside the gene matches. The germline V gene encodes CDR1 MNHNS and CDR2 SASEGT. The CDR3 extends over 16 amino acids. In nucleotides, the CDR3 is TGTGCCAGCAGTGAAGCGTTTGTAGGGACAGGGATTGAAGCTTTCTTT. Amino acids: CASSEAFVGTGIEAFF.

The V gene is TRBV20-1, the J gene TRBJ1-3, with a possible D match to TRBD1 (5 bases). Germline V gene data show CDR1 as DFQATT and CDR2 as SNEGSKA (reference sequence). V was cut by 3 bases and J by 0 bases, with 15 bases left in between. There are 16 residues in the CDR3. The CDR3 coding sequence is TGCAGTGCTAGTCGATTCCAGGGTGACTCTGGAAACACCATATATTTT. Protein product: CSASRFQGDSGNTIYF.

The table lists this clone with a count of one. This chain connects TRBV11-3 to TRBJ1-1, with 7 bases fitting TRBD1. The germline CDR1 and CDR2 sequences are SGHNT and YENEEA. The CDR3 is 13 residues long. V lost 5 bases, J lost 4 bases, and 4 bases stayed unmatched. The CDR3 coding sequence is TGTGCCAGCAGCCCAACAGGGGTCACTGAAGCTTTCTTT. Residues: CASSPTGVTEAFF.

With respect to this clone: This sample includes further DNA sequences coding for the same CDR3. The rearrangement links TRBV9 to TRBJ2-1; D unresolved. V lost 0 bases and J 0 bases, leaving 7 bases between the germline ends. The CDR3 sequence is 15 residues long. From germline, CDR1 is SGDLS and CDR2 YYNGEE. CDR3 DNA: TGTGCCAGCAGCGTAGCCGGTGGCTCCTACAATGAGCAGTTCTTC. It is translated as CASSVAGGSYNEQFF.

The chain combines TRBV5-5 with TRBJ2-3, with D uncertain. V was clipped by 2 bases and J by 2 bases, with 9 bases between them. The CDR3 consists of 14 residues. Germline assignment: CDR1 SGHKS and CDR2 YYEKEE (reference sequence). Written as DNA, the CDR3 is TGTGCCAGCAGCTTTGGGTCCCTCACAGATACGCAGTATTTT. Amino acids: CASSFGSLTDTQYF.

The J gene is TRBJ1-4, the V gene TRBV4-1; no reliable D call. This CDR3 spans 16 amino acids. Germline assignment: CDR1 MGHRA and CDR2 YSYEKL. V shed 5 bases and J shed 0 bases, with 13 bases lying between them. The CDR3 loop reads CASSTTETPTNEKLFF. CDR3 in DNA: TGCGCCAGCAGCACCACCGAGACACCAACTAATGAAAAACTGTTTTTT.

The V and J genes are TRBV9 and TRBJ2-2; a weak D match, TRBD1 (6 bases). The CDR3 is 16 amino acids. CDR1 is SGDLS and CDR2 is YYNGEE in the germline V gene. The V and J ends lost 2 bases and 4 bases respectively, with 15 bases between them. The CDR3 DNA follows: TGTGCCAGCAGCGTCCAACAGGGAATGGCCACCGGGGAGCTGTTTTTT. Its translation: CASSVQQGMATGELFF.

The CDR3 region is CASSMGLAGGETQYF. The CDR3 DNA reads as TGTGCCAGCAGTATGGGACTAGCGGGGGGAGAGACCCAGTACTTC. The rearrangement links TRBV7-7 to TRBJ2-5, with TRBD2 identical over 15 bases. Germline CDR1 reads SSHAT; CDR2 reads FNYEAQ (reference sequence). This CDR3 region has 15 residues. V was pared by 6 bases and J by 4 bases, with 3 bases of the junction left unmatched. Based on the CDR3 plus reference TRBV7-7 and TRBJ2-5, the full variable domain is GAGVSQSPRYKVTKRGQDVTLRCDPISSHATLYWYQQALGQGPEFLTYFNYEAQPDKSGLPSDRFSAERPEGSISTLTIQRTEQRDSAMYRCASSMGLAGGETQYFGPGTRLLVL.

The chain couples TRBV3-1 (or the pseudogene TRBV3-2) to TRBJ1-4; TRBD1 might be the D (6 bases). CDR3 length: 16 residues. Germline-derived CDR1 and CDR2 are LGHDT and YNNKEL (reference sequence). Trimming stripped 1 base from V and 2 bases from J, with 11 bases between. The CDR3 bases are TGTGCCAGCAGCCAAGGAGGGGGTTGGACTAATGAAAAACTGTTTTTT. This sequence encodes CASSQGGGWTNEKLFF.

The rearrangement joins TRBV24-1 to TRBJ1-4; TRBD1 aligns across 7 bases. Germline CDR1 reads KGHDR; CDR2 reads SFDVKD. The junction had 2 bases not matched to a gene; V was cut back by 2 bases and J by 3 bases. This CDR3 region has 15 residues. The CDR3 nucleotides read TGTGCCACCAGTGATTCGGGACAGCCTAATGAAAAACTGTTTTTT. Translating gives CATSDSGQPNEKLFF.

V and J are TRBV20-1 and TRBJ2-1; 10 positions agree with TRBD2. Germline V lookup: CDR1 DFQATT, CDR2 SNEGSKA (reference sequence). This CDR3 has 16 residues. J lost 3 bases, V lost 3 bases, and 8 bases had no gene match. DNA for the CDR3: TGCAGTGCTAGTGGGGCTAGCGGGGGTTACTACAATGAGCAGTTCTTC. It translates to CSASGASGGYYNEQFF.

This clone came up once. This chain connects TRBV5-1 to TRBJ1-4; D is ambiguous. CDR3 length: 13 residues. V was trimmed by 7 bases and J by 4 bases, leaving 11 bases between them. Germline V gene lookup returns CDR1 SGHRS and CDR2 YFSETQ. This chain's CDR3 is CASGNSFNEKLFF. CDR3 bases: TGCGCCAGCGGAAACAGCTTTAATGAAAAACTGTTTTTT.

The chain links TRBV5-4 to TRBJ2-2; D ambiguous. This CDR3 comprises 16 residues. Germline lookup yields CDR1 SGHNT and CDR2 YYREEE (reference sequence). The V and J ends lost 0 bases and 2 bases respectively, with 11 bases between them. The CDR3 protein is CASSLGSGVNTGELFF. Here the CDR3 DNA reads TGTGCCAGCAGCTTGGGGAGTGGGGTCAACACCGGGGAGCTGTTTTTT.

The chain is built from TRBV5-1 and TRBJ1-1; 8 bases map to TRBD1. Trimming removed 4 bases from V and 6 bases from J; junction bases left unmatched: 8. This CDR3 comprises 14 residues. Germline V gene sequence: CDR1 SGHRS, CDR2 YFSETQ. The CDR3 here is CASSAGQERSEAFF. CDR3 coding DNA: TGCGCCAGCAGCGCGGGACAGGAAAGGTCTGAAGCTTTCTTT.

The chain uses TRBV3-1 (or the pseudogene TRBV3-2) and TRBJ2-7; 12 bases are shared with TRBD2. In germline, CDR1 is LGHDT, CDR2 YNNKEL (reference sequence). J gave up 3 bases and V 4 bases, and 1 base lay outside the gene matches. The CDR3 totals 14 residues. CDR3 sequence reads: CASSLGLAGYEQYF. The CDR3 nucleotides read TGTGCCAGCAGCCTGGGACTAGCGGGCTACGAGCAGTACTTC.

J is TRBJ2-5 and V is TRBV25-1; 8 bases line up with TRBD1. The germline V gene encodes CDR1 MGHDK and CDR2 SYGVNS. J gave up 0 bases and V 5 bases, and 8 bases lay outside the gene matches. This CDR3 has 16 residues. The CDR3 DNA reads as TGTGCCAGCAGTTCGGGACAGGAAGGTTACCAAGAGACCCAGTACTTC. Protein product: CASSSGQEGYQETQYF.

This chain joins TRBV11-3 and TRBJ2-7; 8 nucleotides agree with TRBD1. The V gene end was trimmed by 4 bases and the J gene end by 1 base; junction bases not matched to a gene: 9. The CDR3 loop spans 16 amino acids. CDR1 and CDR2 (germline): SGHNT, YENEEA. Here the CDR3 DNA reads TGTGCCAGCAGCTCCCGAACCGGGACAGGATCCTACGAGCAGTACTTC. Protein product: CASSSRTGTGSYEQYF.

The rearrangement uses TRBV2 and TRBJ1-2, with unresolved D. The germline gives CDR1 SNHLY, CDR2 FYNNEI. The CDR3 contains 13 residues. V gave up 1 base and J gave up 3 bases, with 6 bases separating them. CDR3 amino acids: CASSEVAYYGYTF. The DNA of the CDR3 is TGTGCCAGCAGTGAAGTAGCTTACTATGGCTACACCTTC.

This clone was counted once. The chain has TRBV11-3 and TRBJ1-1; TRBD1 might be the D (6 bases). This CDR3 comprises 14 residues. V lost 4 bases and J 2 bases, leaving 11 bases between the germline ends. Germline-derived CDR1 and CDR2 are SGHNT and YENEEA. The CDR3 region is CASSWAQGNTEAFF. The CDR3 bases are TGTGCCAGCAGCTGGGCACAGGGTAACACTGAAGCTTTCTTT.

The chain couples TRBV30 to TRBJ1-2; the match to TRBD1 covers 9 bases. V shed 5 bases, J shed 8 bases, and the junction held 9 bases outside the gene matches. CDR1 and CDR2 from the germline V gene are GTSNPN and SVGIG (reference sequence). The CDR3 is made up of 13 amino acids. This CDR3 reads CAWESGTGLGYTF. The CDR3 bases are TGTGCCTGGGAGTCCGGGACAGGGTTGGGCTACACCTTC.

The CDR3 nucleotides are TGCGCCAGCAGCTTGGACCCTCGCAGCGGAGAGACCCAGTACTTC. This sequence encodes CASSLDPRSGETQYF. The chain has TRBV5-1 and TRBJ2-5; D may be TRBD2 (5 bases). The CDR3 length is 15 residues. Trimming stripped 0 bases from V and 4 bases from J, with 13 bases between. CDR1 and CDR2 from the germline V gene are SGHRS and YFSETQ. Looking up the rest from reference TRBV5-1 and TRBJ2-5 gives the full variable domain: KAGVTQTPRYLIKTRGQQVTLSCSPISGHRSVSWYQQTPGQGLQFLFEYFSETQRNKGNFPGRFSGRQFSNSRSEMNVSTLELGDSALYLCASSLDPRSGETQYFGPGTRLLVL.

The rearrangement links TRBV6-2 or TRBV6-3 to TRBJ2-4; the match to TRBD2 covers 7 bases. CDR3 size: 16 residues. Germline CDR1 reads MNHEY; CDR2 reads SVGEGT. The J segment lost 0 bases and the V segment lost 1 base, leaving 3 bases of the junction unmatched. For the CDR3, the DNA is TGTGCCAGCAGTTACTGGGGGGGTCTAGCCAAAAACATTCAGTACTTC. Its translation is CASSYWGGLAKNIQYF.

This chain joins TRBV5-1 and TRBJ2-7; D is perhaps TRBD1 (5 bases). CDR3 size: 16 residues. Germline CDR1 and CDR2: SGHRS and YFSETQ. Trimming took off 2 bases at V and 0 bases at J, with 15 bases between the two ends. The chain's CDR3 is CASSFVMGRDSYEQYF. The CDR3, as DNA: TGCGCCAGCAGCTTTGTTATGGGCAGGGACTCCTACGAGCAGTACTTC. The full variable domain, completed using reference TRBV5-1 and TRBJ2-7, is KAGVTQTPRYLIKTRGQQVTLSCSPISGHRSVSWYQQTPGQGLQFLFEYFSETQRNKGNFPGRFSGRQFSNSRSEMNVSTLELGDSALYLCASSFVMGRDSYEQYFGPGTRLTVT.

The genes are TRBV30 and TRBJ2-1; no definite D call. CDR1 is GTSNPN, CDR2 SVGIG, per germline (reference sequence). V lost 4 bases, J lost 7 bases, and 11 bases lay in between. This CDR3 is built from 12 residues. The CDR3 region has the DNA TGTGCCTGGAATAAGGGAATGAATGAGCAGTTCTTC. Its translation: CAWNKGMNEQFF.

The V call is TRBV5-1, the J call TRBJ2-3; D remains ambiguous. Germline V gene lookup returns CDR1 SGHRS and CDR2 YFSETQ. V lost 4 bases and J lost 5, with 5 bases in between. The CDR3 totals 11 residues. CDR3 sequence (DNA): TGCGCCAGCAGCGTGGGAGATACGCAGTATTTT. Amino acid sequence: CASSVGDTQYF.

The chain recombines TRBV30 with TRBJ1-6; 7 positions match TRBD1. Germline V gives CDR1 GTSNPN, CDR2 SVGIG (reference sequence). There are 15 residues in the CDR3. V lost 3 bases, J lost 8 bases, and 10 bases stayed unmatched. CDR3 nucleotides: TGTGCCTGGAGCCTTCCCGACAGGGATTATTCACCCCTCCACTTT. Translation gives CAWSLPDRDYSPLHF. The whole variable domain, remainder taken from reference TRBV30 and TRBJ1-6, is SQTIHQWPATLVQPVGSPLSLECTVEGTSNPNLYWYRQAAGRGLQLLFYSVGIGQISSEVPQNLSASRPQDRQFILSSKKLLLSDSGFYLCAWSLPDRDYSPLHFGNGTRLTVT.

In DNA form, the CDR3 reads TGTGCCAGTAGTTGGCGGGGGCCGGGTGAGCAGTACTTC. Its protein is CASSWRGPGEQYF. This chain connects TRBV19 to TRBJ2-7, with D perhaps TRBD2 (7 bases). Germline CDR1 and CDR2: LNHDA and SQIVND (reference sequence). The length of the CDR3 is 13 residues. V was pared by 5 bases and J by 7 bases, with 15 bases between.

The J gene is TRBJ2-2, the V gene TRBV7-8; 8 bases match TRBD2. From germline, CDR1 is SGHVS and CDR2 FQNEAQ. The junction had 10 bases not matched to a gene; V was cut back by 2 bases and J by 5 bases. The CDR3 loop spans 17 amino acids. The CDR3 region is CASSLIQVAGGTGELFF. CDR3 DNA sequence: TGTGCCAGCAGCTTAATTCAGGTCGCGGGGGGAACCGGGGAGCTGTTTTTT.

The rearrangement joins TRBV5-6 to TRBJ2-2; D possibly corresponds to TRBD1 (6 bases). Trimming removed 4 bases at V and 0 bases at J, with 10 bases between. The CDR3 has 15 amino acids. Germline values: CDR1 SGHDT, CDR2 YYEEEE. CDR3 amino acids: CASSPDRPNTGELFF. CDR3 DNA sequence: TGTGCCAGCAGCCCGGACAGACCGAACACCGGGGAGCTGTTTTTT.

The chain joins TRBV24-1 to TRBJ2-1; the match to TRBD1 covers 7 bases. J gave up 10 bases and V 2 bases, and 1 base lay outside the gene matches. Germline V lookup: CDR1 KGHDR, CDR2 SFDVKD. There are 12 residues in the CDR3. The CDR3: CATSDSDREQFF. The DNA of the CDR3 is TGTGCCACCAGTGATTCGGACAGGGAGCAGTTCTTC.